This T cell receptor beta chain was profiled in a study of identical twins. Broader study findings: Because invariant MAIT and iNKT cells could be present, zero-insertion analyses could be partly confounded. Models underpredicted monozygotic twin sharing of out-of-frame TCR alpha. Fewer insertions marked abundant cord blood beta clonotypes; young adult naive trended weakly, memory not at all.

Trimming took 10 bases from V and 4 from J, leaving 16 bases between them. The CDR3 spans 14 residues. CDR1 is MDHEN, CDR2 SYDVKM, per germline. TCRdb re-analysed the 5' RACE reads in MiXCR, keeping a single row per CDR3 protein. The table records about 690,000 distinct CDR3 sequences, roughly 6% of them present only once. Comments on this clonotype: Its specificity is unknown.

The gene calls are TRBV28 and TRBJ1-4; D is uncertain. The receptor was isolated from a man between 18 and 35 years old in good health. The sequenced material came from naive T cells sorted from blood. CDR3 region: CATTLSWGNEKLFF. The CDR3 DNA reads TGTGCCACCACCCTTAGCTGGGGTAATGAAAAACTGTTTTTT. Complete variable domain (other parts from reference TRBV28 and TRBJ1-4): DVKVTQSSRYLVKRTGEKVFLECVQDMDHENMFWYRQDPGLGLRLIYFSYDVKMKEKGDIPEGYSVSREKKERFSLILESASTNQTSMYLCATTLSWGNEKLFFGSGTQLSVL.